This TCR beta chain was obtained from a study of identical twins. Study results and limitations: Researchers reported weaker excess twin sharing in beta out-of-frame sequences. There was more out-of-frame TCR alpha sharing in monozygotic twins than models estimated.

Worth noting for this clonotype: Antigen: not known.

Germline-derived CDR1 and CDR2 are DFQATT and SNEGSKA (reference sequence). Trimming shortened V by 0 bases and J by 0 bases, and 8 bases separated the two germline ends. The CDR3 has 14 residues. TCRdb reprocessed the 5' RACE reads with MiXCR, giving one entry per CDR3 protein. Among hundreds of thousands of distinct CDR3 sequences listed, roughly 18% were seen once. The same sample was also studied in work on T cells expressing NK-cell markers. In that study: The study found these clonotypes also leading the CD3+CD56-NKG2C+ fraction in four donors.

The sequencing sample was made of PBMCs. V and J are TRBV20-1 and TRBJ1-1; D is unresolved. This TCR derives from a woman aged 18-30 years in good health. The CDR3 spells CSARDPSLNTEAFF. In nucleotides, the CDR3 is TGCAGTGCTAGAGATCCCAGCCTGAACACTGAAGCTTTCTTT.